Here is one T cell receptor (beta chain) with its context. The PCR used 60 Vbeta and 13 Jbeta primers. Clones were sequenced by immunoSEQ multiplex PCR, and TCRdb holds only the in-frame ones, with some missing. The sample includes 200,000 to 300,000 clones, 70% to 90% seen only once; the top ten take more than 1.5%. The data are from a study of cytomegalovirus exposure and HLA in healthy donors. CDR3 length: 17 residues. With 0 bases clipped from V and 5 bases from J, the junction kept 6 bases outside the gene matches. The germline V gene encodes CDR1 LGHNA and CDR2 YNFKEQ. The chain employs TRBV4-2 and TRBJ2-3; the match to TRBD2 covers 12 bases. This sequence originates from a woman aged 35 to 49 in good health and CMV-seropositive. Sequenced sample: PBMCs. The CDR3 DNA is TGTGCCAGCAGCCAAGATAAGACTAGCGGGAGAGAAGATACGCAGTATTTT. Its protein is CASSQDKTSGREDTQYF.